The TCR beta chain described here comes from a study of T-cell memory formation after mild COVID-19. Study-level findings and limits: The CD4+ clones that contracted clustered mainly within CM and EM, and the CD8+ clones concentrated in EMRA. The study detected some responding clones in pre-infection memory, suggesting cross-reactive memory joined.

Concerning this clonotype itself: Its cognate antigen is unknown.

TCRdb re-derived calls from the 5' RACE reads in MiXCR, one entry per CDR3 protein. This sample yields approximately 440,000 distinct CDR3 sequences, of which about 19% are seen a single time; 8.4% belongs to the top ten. Losses at the gene ends were 3 bases for V and 2 bases for J; bases not matched to a gene: 2. The CDR3 extends over 16 amino acids. Germline CDR1 reads ENHRY; CDR2 reads SYGVKD. The TCR originated in an adult woman who had mild COVID-19 (a few samples of this study predate the infection). Cell type and time point are not known. The J gene is TRBJ2-1, the V gene TRBV10-3; 12 bases line up with TRBD2. The sample taken for sequencing was PBMCs or a T cell subset sorted from them (not recorded which). CDR3 sequence (DNA): TGTGCCATCAGTGAATGGACTAGCGGGACCTACAATGAGCAGTTCTTC. The encoded protein is CAISEWTSGTYNEQFF.